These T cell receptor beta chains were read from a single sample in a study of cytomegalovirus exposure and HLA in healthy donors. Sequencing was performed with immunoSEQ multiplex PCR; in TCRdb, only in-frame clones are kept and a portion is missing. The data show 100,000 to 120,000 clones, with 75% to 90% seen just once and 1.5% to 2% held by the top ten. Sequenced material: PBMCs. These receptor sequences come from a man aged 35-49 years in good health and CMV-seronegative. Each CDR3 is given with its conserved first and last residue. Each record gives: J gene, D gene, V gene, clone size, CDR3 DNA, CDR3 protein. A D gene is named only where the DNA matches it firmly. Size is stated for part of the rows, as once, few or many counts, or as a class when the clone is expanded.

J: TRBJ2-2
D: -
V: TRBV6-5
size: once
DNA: TGTGCCAGTCGGGGGAACGGCGGGGAGCTGTTTTTT
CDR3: CASRGNGGELFF

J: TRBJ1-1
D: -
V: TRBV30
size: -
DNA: TGTGCCTGGATTGGGCAGAAAGCTTTCTTT
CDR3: CAWIGQKAFF

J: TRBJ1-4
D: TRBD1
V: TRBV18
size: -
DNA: TGTGCCAGCTCACCATATACAGGGGGCGTTAATGAAAAACTGTTTTTT
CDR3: CASSPYTGGVNEKLFF

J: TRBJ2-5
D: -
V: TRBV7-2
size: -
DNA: TGTGCCAGCAGTTTAAAGACAGTCGCCCAAGAGACCCAGTACTTC
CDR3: CASSLKTVAQETQYF

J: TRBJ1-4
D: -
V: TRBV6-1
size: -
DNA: TGTGCCAGCAGTGCAATATTATCTCGGGATGAAAAACTGTTTTTT
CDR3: CASSAILSRDEKLFF

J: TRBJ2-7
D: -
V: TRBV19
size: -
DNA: TGTGCCAGTAGTATACGGGGAACCTACGAGCAGTACTTC
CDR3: CASSIRGTYEQYF

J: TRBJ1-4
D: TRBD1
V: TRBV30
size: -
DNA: TGTGCCTGGAGTGAAGGACAGGGGCCTAATGAAAAACTGTTTTTT
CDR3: CAWSEGQGPNEKLFF

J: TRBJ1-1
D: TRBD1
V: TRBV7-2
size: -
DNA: TGTGCCAGCAGCTTAAGGGGGCAGACTGAAGCTTTCTTT
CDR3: CASSLRGQTEAFF

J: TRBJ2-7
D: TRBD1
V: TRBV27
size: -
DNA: TGTGCCAGCAGTTTAAAGACAGGGGGGGTCTACGAGCAGTACTTC
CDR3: CASSLKTGGVYEQYF

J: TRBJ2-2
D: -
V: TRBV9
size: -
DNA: TGTGCCAGCAGCGTAGAACTTAACTCGAGGAACACCGGGGAGCTGTTTTTT
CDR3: CASSVELNSRNTGELFF

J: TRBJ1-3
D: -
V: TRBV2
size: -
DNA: TGTGCCAGCAGTGTGGAGACAGCTACCTCTGGAAACACCATATATTTT
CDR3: CASSVETATSGNTIYF

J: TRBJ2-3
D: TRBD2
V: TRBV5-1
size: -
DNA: TGCGCCAGCAGCCCCCGGGGGGGGATCCGTGGAGATACGCAGTATTTT
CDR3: CASSPRGGIRGDTQYF

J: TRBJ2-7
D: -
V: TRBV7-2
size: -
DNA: TGTGCCAGCAGCTTAGGGGTTCGGGAGTACTACGAGCAGTACTTC
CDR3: CASSLGVREYYEQYF

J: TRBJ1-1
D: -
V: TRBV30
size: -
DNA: TGTGCCTCGAAAGGAAGCGTCACTGAAGCTTTCTTT
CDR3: CASKGSVTEAFF

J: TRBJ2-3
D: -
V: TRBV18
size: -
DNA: TGTGCCAGCTCTCGGGCCGGGGTTGGCGGCTCGGCAGATACGCAGTATTTT
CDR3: CASSRAGVGGSADTQYF

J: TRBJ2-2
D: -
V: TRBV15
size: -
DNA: TGTGCCACCAGCAGAGAGCAAGGGACTTACACCGGGGAGCTGTTTTTT
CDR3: CATSREQGTYTGELFF

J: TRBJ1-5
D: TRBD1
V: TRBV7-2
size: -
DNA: TGTGCCAGCAGCCCAGAGACAGGGGTATTCAATCAGCCCCAGCATTTT
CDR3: CASSPETGVFNQPQHF

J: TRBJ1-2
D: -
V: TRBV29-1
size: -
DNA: TGCAGCGTTGAAGGGGGTGGCAGGGACTATGGCTACACCTTC
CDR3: CSVEGGGRDYGYTF

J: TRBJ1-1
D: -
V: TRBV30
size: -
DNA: TGTGCCTGGAGTGTATTTAGCCCAGGGGCGAACACTGAAGCTTTCTTT
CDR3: CAWSVFSPGANTEAFF

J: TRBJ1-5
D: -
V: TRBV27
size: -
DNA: TGTGCCAGCAGTCGGCAGGGGCGCAATCAGCCCCAGCATTTT
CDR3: CASSRQGRNQPQHF

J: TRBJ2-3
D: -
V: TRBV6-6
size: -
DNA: TGTGCCAGCAGTTACCACGGGGGCACAGATACGCAGTATTTT
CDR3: CASSYHGGTDTQYF

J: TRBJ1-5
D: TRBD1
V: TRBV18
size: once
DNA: TGTGCCAGCTCACTGGGACAGGGGATCAATCAGCCCCAGCATTTT
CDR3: CASSLGQGINQPQHF

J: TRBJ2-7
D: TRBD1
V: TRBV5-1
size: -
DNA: TGCGCCAGCAGCTCCGTCCGGACAGGGACAGTGGACGAGCAGTACTTC
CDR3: CASSSVRTGTVDEQYF

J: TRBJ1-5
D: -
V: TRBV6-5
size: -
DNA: TGTGCCACCGGGGGTGAGGCGAGGAATCAGCCCCAGCATTTT
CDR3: CATGGEARNQPQHF

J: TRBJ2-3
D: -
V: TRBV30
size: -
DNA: TGTGCCTGGAAGGGAGAAGGCCACGGAGATACGCAGTATTTT
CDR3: CAWKGEGHGDTQYF

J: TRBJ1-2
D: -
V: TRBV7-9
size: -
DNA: TGTGCCAGCAGCTTAGGAGAGGCTAAGAGGTATGGCTACACCTTC
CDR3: CASSLGEAKRYGYTF

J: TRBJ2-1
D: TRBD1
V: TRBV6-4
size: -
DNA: TGTGCCAGCAGCCGGGACAGGGGATCTGGTGAGCAGTTCTTC
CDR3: CASSRDRGSGEQFF

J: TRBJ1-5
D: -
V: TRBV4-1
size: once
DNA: TGCGCCAGCAGCCTTATTATAGCTAGCAATCAGCCCCAGCATTTT
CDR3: CASSLIIASNQPQHF

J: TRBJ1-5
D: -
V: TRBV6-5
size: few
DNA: TGTGCCAGCAGTCGACAGGGCAATCAGCCCCAGCATTTT
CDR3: CASSRQGNQPQHF

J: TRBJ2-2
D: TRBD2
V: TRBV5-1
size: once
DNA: TGCGCCAGCAGCAGAGGACTAGCGGGGGTCATGAACACCGGGGAGCTGTTTTTT
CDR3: CASSRGLAGVMNTGELFF

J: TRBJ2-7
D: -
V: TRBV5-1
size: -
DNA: TGCGCCAGCAGCTTGGCACAGGTCCCCTACGAGCAGTACTTC
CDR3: CASSLAQVPYEQYF

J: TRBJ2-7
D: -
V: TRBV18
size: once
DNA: TGTGCCAGCTCCCGGGAAAGCGGAAACTCCTACGAGCAGTACTTC
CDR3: CASSRESGNSYEQYF

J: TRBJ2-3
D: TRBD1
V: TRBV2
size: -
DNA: TGTGCCAGCAGCCGGGACAGACACACAGATACGCAGTATTTT
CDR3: CASSRDRHTDTQYF

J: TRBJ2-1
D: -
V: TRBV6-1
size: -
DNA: TGTGCCAGCAGTATCCAGGGGGGCTCCTACAATGAGCAGTTCTTC
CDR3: CASSIQGGSYNEQFF